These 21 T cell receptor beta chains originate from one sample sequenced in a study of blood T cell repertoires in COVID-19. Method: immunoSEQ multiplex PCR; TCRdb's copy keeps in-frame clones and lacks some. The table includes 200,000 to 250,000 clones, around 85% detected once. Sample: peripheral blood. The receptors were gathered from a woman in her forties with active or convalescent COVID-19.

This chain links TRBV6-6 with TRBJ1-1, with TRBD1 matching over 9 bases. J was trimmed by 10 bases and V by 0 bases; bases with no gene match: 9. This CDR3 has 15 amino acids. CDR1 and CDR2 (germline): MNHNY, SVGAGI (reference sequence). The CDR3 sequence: CASSYSMTGGAGAFF. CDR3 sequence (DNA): TGTGCCAGCAGTTACTCGATGACAGGGGGAGCGGGAGCTTTCTTT.

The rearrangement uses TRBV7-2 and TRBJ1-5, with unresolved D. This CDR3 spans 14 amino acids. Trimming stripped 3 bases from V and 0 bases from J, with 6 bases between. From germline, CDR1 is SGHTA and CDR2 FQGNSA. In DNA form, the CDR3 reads TGTGCCAGCAGCTTCGTCAGTAGCAATCAGCCCCAGCATTTT. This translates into CASSFVSSNQPQHF. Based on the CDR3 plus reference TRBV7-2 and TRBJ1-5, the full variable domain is GAGVSQSPSNKVTEKGKDVELRCDPISGHTALYWYRQSLGQGLEFLIYFQGNSAPDKSGLPSDRFSAERTGGSVSTLTIQRTQQEDSAVYLCASSFVSSNQPQHFGDGTRLSIL.

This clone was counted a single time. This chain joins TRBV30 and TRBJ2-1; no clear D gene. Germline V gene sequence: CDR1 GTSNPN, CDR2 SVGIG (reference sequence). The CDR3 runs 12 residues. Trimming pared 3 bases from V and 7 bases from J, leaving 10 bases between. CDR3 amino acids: CAWSVTWNEQFF. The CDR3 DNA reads TGTGCCTGGAGCGTAACATGGAATGAGCAGTTCTTC.

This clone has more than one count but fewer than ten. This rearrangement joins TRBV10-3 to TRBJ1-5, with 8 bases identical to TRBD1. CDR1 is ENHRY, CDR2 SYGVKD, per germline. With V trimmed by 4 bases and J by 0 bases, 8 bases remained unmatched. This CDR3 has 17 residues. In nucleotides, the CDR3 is TGTGCCATCAGTGCCCAAGCAGGGGGCAGTAGCAATCAGCCCCAGCATTTT. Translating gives CAISAQAGGSSNQPQHF.

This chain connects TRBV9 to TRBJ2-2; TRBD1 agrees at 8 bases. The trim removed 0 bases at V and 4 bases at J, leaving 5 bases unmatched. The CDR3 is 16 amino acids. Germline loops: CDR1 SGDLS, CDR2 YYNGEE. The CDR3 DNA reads TGTGCCAGCAGCGTAGTTCAGGGGGCGAGCACCGGGGAGCTGTTTTTT. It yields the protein CASSVVQGASTGELFF.

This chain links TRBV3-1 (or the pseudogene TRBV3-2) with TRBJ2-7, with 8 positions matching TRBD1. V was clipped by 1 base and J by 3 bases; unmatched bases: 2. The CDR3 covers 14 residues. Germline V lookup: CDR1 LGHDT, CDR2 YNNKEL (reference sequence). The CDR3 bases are TGTGCCAGCAGCCAAGGGACAGGGAACTACGAGCAGTACTTC. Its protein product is CASSQGTGNYEQYF.

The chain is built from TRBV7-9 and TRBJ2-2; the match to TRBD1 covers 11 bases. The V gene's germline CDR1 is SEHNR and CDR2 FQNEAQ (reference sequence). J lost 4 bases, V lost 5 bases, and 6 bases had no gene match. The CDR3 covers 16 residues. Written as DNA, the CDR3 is TGTGCCAGCAGCCCGAAGGGACAGGGGGTCACCGGGGAGCTGTTTTTT. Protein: CASSPKGQGVTGELFF.

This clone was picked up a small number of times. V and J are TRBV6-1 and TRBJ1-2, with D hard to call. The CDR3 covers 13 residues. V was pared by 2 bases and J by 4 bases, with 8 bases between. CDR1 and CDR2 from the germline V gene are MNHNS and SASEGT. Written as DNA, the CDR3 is TGTGCCAGCAGTGAAAGGCGGCTCTATGGCTACACCTTC. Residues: CASSERRLYGYTF.

The CDR3 DNA reads as TGTGCCAGCAAAAGACAGGGGGCTGTAAACACCGGGGAGCTGTTTTTT. The encoded protein is CASKRQGAVNTGELFF. This chain connects TRBV25-1 to TRBJ2-2, with TRBD1 identical over 10 bases. In germline, CDR1 is MGHDK, CDR2 SYGVNS. The CDR3 runs 16 residues. V shed 7 bases, J shed 2 bases, and the junction held 7 bases outside the gene matches. Full variable domain (rest looked up from reference TRBV25-1 and TRBJ2-2): EADIYQTPRYLVIGTGKKITLECSQTMGHDKMYWYQQDPGMELHLIHYSYGVNSTEKGDLSSESTVSRIRTEHFPLTLESARPSHTSQYLCASKRQGAVNTGELFFGEGSRLTVL.

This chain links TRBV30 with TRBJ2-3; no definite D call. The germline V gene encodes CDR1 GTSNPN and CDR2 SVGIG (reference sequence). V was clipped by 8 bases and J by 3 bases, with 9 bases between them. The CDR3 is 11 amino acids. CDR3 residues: CAVSVTDTQYF. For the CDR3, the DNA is TGTGCCGTCTCCGTAACAGATACGCAGTATTTT.

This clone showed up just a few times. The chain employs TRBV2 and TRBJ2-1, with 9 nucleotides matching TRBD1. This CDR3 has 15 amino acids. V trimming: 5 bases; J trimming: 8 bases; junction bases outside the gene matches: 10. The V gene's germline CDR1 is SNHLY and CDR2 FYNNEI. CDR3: CASSFRDRVKDEQFF. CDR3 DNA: TGTGCCAGCAGTTTCCGGGACAGGGTTAAGGATGAGCAGTTCTTC.

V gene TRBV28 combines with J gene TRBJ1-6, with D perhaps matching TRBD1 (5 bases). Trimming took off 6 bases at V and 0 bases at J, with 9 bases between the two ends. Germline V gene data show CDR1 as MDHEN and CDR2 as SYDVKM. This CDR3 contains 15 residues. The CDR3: CASSFDSSYNSPLHF. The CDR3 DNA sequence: TGTGCCAGCAGCTTCGACAGCTCCTATAATTCACCCCTCCACTTT.

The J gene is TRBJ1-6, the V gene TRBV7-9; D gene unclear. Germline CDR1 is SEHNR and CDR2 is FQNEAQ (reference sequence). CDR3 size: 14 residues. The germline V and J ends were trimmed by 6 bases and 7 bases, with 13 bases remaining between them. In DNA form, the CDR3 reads TGTGCCAGCAGAGACCCGGGAGGGAATTCACCCCTCCACTTT. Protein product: CASRDPGGNSPLHF.

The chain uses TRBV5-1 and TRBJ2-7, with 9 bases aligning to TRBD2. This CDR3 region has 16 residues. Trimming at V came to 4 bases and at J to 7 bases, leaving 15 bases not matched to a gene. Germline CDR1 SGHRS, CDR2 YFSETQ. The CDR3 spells CASSPGRGGAKGEQYF. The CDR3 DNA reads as TGCGCCAGCAGCCCAGGGCGCGGGGGGGCCAAAGGTGAGCAGTACTTC.

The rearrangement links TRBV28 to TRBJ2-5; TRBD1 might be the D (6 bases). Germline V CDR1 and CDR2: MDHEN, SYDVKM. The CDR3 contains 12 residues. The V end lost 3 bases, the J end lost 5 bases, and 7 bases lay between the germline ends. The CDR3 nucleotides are TGTGCCAGCAGTTTTCAGGGGGAGACCCAGTACTTC. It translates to CASSFQGETQYF.

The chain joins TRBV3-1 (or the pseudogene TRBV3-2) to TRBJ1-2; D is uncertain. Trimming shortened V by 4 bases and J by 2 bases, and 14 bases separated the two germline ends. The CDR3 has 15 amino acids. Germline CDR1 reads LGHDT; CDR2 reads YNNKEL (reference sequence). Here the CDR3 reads CASSPRALTNYGYTF. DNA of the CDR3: TGTGCCAGCAGCCCGCGGGCGCTTACCAACTATGGCTACACCTTC.

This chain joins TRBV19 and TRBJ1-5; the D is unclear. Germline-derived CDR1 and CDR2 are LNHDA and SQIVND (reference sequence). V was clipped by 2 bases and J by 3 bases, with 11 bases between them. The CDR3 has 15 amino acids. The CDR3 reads CASSIPGGVNQPQHF. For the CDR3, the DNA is TGTGCCAGTAGTATACCAGGTGGTGTCAATCAGCCCCAGCATTTT. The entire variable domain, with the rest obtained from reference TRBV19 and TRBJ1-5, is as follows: DGGITQSPKYLFRKEGQNVTLSCEQNLNHDAMYWYRQDPGQGLRLIYYSQIVNDFQKGDIAEGYSVSREKKESFPLTVTSAQKNPTAFYLCASSIPGGVNQPQHFGDGTRLSIL.

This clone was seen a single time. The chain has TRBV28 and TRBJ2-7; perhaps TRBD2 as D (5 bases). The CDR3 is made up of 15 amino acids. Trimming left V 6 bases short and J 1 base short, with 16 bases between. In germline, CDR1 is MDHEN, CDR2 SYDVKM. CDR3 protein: CASSPSGSGSYEQYV. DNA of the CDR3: TGTGCCAGCAGCCCATCTGGCAGCGGTTCCTACGAGCAGTACGTC.

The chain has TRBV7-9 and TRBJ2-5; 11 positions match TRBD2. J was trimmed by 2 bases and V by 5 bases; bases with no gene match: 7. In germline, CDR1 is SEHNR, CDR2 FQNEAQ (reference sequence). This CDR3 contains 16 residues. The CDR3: CASSATGLAVQETQYF. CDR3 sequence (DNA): TGTGCCAGCAGCGCGACGGGACTAGCGGTTCAAGAGACCCAGTACTTC.

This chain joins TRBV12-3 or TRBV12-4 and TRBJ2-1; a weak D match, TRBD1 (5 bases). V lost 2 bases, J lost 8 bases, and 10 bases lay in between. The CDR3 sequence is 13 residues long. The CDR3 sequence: CASSLFQGYEQFF. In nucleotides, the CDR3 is TGTGCCAGCAGTTTATTTCAGGGATATGAGCAGTTCTTC.

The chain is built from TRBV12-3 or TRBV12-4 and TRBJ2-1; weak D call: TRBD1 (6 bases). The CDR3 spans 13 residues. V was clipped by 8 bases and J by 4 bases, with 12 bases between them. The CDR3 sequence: CASLGAPYNEQFF. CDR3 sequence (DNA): TGTGCCAGCCTGGGGGCGCCTTACAATGAGCAGTTCTTC.